The present T cell receptor (beta chain) was sequenced within a study of OX40 agonist ivuxolimab in advanced cancers. With respect to the entire study: Ivuxolimab was an agonistic, fully human IgG2 monoclonal antibody directed against OX40 (CD134), a costimulatory receptor. The paper reports the monotherapy dose-escalation portion (N = 52 patients) of the phase I ivuxolimab trial. In the dose-escalation cohort, 82.7% of patients were male, and the mean age was roughly 60 years, with a range of about 23 to 90. Intravenous ivuxolimab was administered to patients every 2 weeks at six dose levels: 0.01, 0.1, 0.3, 1.5, 3 and 10 mg/kg. Prior anti-PD-1, anti-PD-L1 or anti-CTLA-4 therapy was permitted, and checkpoint inhibitors had been received by roughly two fifths of dose-escalation patients. The purpose of peripheral TCRbeta sequencing was to test whether ivuxolimab changed TCR sequence diversity and led to clonal T-cell expansion. Three dose-escalation patients achieved partial responses, one with hepatocellular carcinoma and two with cutaneous melanoma. Among the approximately 50 dose-escalation patients, 19 had hepatocellular carcinoma, 15 melanoma, 9 renal cell carcinoma and 9 head and neck cancer. Beyond this particular receptor, the publication reports: In the 0.1-3.0 mg/kg groups, partial responders had among the lowest normalized peripheral clonal expansion, particularly in CD8+ T cells. After ivuxolimab, expanded clones were on average more numerous among CD8+ T cells than among CD4+ T cells. Low levels of normalized T-cell clonal expansion were also seen in some nonresponding patients. At doses of 0.1 to 3.0 mg/kg, clonal expansion of both CD4+ and CD8+ blood T cells was observed from baseline to week 6. The antigen specificity of the clonally expanded peripheral T cells was not determined.

Patients with a history of autoimmune disease or receiving systemic immunosuppression were excluded from the trial. Peripheral blood for TCR sequencing was collected from all dose cohorts at baseline, on cycle 4 day 1, and on cycle 7 day 1. The samples were taken from a phase I, first-in-human, multicenter, open-label dose-escalation trial of ivuxolimab. Adults with locally advanced or metastatic melanoma, renal cell carcinoma, hepatocellular carcinoma or head and neck squamous cell carcinoma were enrolled in the trial. Before TCR sequencing, CD4+ T cells and CD8+ T cells were sorted from peripheral blood as separate populations. Genomic DNA was extracted from sorted cells for sequencing of the TCRbeta CDR3 region. The immunoSEQ Assay was used for sequencing of TCRbeta CDR3 regions. Here the immuneACCESS table is served through TCRdb, limited to in-frame sequences with V and J called. Missing clones are a known gap in these copies; in checked studies unresolved V genes cover under half, and the rest lacks a known reason. The sample table records some 14,000 clones; 77% of these occur just once. The ten biggest clones cover around 29% of the sample.

V is trimmed back by 3 bases and J by 2 bases, and the junction contains 17 bases that no gene match accounts for. Taken from the germline V gene, the CDR1 and CDR2 loops are SQVTM and ANQGSEA. Measured from the cysteine to the phenylalanine, the CDR3 is 19 residues long. The CDR3 DNA has 57 bases and is translated from base 1. This clone is medium-sized (0.01 to 0.1%) in terms of sample share. Its antigen remains undetermined. Base qualities are not at hand, and no much larger clone is one base apart. The sequence was obtained from an adult with an advanced solid tumor such as melanoma, head and neck, liver or kidney cancer. This chain joins TRBV29-1 to TRBJ2-5; 11 bases in between match TRBD2. Sequencing used CD4+ or CD8+ T cells sorted from blood, obtained in a trial of the OX40 agonist ivuxolimab. The nucleotides read TGCAGCGTTGACTCCGGTGGGATGAGACTAGCGGGAATGCAAGAGACCCAGTACTTC. Protein translation: CSVDSGGMRLAGMQETQYF.